This TCR beta chain was profiled in a study of shared clonotypes between healthy human individuals. Splitting the CD4+ cells yielded a CD45RA+ naive subset and a CD45RA-negative memory subset. Original handling: ImmunoSEQ gave junction-only sequences without quality scores, so filtering differed. Sequencing was performed with immunoSEQ multiplex PCR; in TCRdb, only in-frame clones are kept and a portion is missing. From that table come the V and J calls and clone size; the DNA was used to work out D and trimming. The sample has about 1 million clones, about 76% seen once. There are 16 residues in the CDR3. V lost 3 bases, J lost 4 bases, and 19 bases lay in between. CDR1 is SGHRS and CDR2 is YFSETQ in the germline V gene.

This receptor was taken from a young man in good health. The sample taken for sequencing was memory CD4+ T cells sorted from blood. Subset reported: CD45RA-negative fraction. This chain joins TRBV5-1 and TRBJ2-5, with D perhaps assigned TRBD1 or TRBD2 (6 bases each). The CDR3 sequence: CASSWGRTVGGETQYF. The CDR3 nucleotides are TGCGCCAGCAGCTGGGGGCGGACAGTCGGGGGAGAGACCCAGTACTTC.